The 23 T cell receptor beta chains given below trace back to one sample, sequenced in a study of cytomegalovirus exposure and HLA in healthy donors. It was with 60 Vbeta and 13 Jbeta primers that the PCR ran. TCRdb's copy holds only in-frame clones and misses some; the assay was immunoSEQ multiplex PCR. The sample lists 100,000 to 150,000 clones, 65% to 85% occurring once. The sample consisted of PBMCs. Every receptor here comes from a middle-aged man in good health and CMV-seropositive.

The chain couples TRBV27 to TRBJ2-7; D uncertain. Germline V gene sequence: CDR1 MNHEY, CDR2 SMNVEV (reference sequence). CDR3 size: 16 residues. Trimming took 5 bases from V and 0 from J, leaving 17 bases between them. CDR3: CASSPIGAIRSYEQYF. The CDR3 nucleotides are TGTGCCAGCAGTCCCATCGGAGCGATCCGCTCCTACGAGCAGTACTTC.

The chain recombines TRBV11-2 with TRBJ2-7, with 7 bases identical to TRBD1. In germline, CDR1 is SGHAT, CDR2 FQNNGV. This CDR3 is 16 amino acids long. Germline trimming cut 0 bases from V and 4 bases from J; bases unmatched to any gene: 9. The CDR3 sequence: CASSLDAPGQSYEQYF. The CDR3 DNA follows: TGTGCCAGCAGCTTAGATGCTCCGGGACAGTCATACGAGCAGTACTTC.

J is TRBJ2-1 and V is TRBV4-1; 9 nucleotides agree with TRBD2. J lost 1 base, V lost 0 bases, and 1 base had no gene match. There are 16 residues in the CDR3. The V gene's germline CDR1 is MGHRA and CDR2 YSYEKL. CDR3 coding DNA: TGCGCCAGCAGCCAAGAAGGACTAGCGTCCTACAATGAGCAGTTCTTC. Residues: CASSQEGLASYNEQFF.

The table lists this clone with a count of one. The CDR3 protein is CASSSGGESTGELFF. The CDR3 DNA sequence: TGTGCCAGTAGTTCTGGAGGAGAGTCCACCGGGGAGCTGTTTTTT. This chain joins TRBV19 and TRBJ2-2; D may be TRBD2 (5 bases). The germline gives CDR1 LNHDA, CDR2 SQIVND (reference sequence). The CDR3 spans 15 residues. Trimming removed 5 bases from V and 4 bases from J, with 14 bases in between.

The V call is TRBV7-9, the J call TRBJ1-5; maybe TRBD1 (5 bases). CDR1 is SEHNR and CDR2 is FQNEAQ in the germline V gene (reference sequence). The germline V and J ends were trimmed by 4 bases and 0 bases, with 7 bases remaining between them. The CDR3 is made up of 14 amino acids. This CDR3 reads CASSWGDSNQPQHF. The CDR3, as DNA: TGTGCCAGCAGCTGGGGGGATAGCAATCAGCCCCAGCATTTT.

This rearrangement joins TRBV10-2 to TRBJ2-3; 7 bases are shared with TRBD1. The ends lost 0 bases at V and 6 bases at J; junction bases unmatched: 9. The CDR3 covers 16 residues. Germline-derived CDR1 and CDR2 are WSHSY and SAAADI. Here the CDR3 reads CASSESRQGPHDTQYF. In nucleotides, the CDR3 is TGCGCCAGCAGTGAGTCAAGACAGGGACCTCACGATACGCAGTATTTT.

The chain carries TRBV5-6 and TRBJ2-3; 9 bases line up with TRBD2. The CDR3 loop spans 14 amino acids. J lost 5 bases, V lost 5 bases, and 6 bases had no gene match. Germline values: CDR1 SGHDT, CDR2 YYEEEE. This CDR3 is CASRLAGEEDTQYF. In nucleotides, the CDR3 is TGTGCCAGCAGGTTAGCGGGAGAAGAAGATACGCAGTATTTT.

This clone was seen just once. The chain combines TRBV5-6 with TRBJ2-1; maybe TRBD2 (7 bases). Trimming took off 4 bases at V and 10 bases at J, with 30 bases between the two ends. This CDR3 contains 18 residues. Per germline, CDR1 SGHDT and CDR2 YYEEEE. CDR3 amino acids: CASSLNQGPGTTPPEQFF. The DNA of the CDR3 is TGTGCCAGCAGCCTTAACCAGGGGCCCGGGACTACCCCACCCGAGCAGTTCTTC.

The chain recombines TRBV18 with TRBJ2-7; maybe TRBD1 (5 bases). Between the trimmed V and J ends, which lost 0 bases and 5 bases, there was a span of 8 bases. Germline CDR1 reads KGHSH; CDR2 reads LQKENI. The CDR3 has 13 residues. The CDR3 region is CASSPPVRDEQYF. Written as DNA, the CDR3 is TGTGCCAGCTCACCACCCGTCAGGGACGAGCAGTACTTC.

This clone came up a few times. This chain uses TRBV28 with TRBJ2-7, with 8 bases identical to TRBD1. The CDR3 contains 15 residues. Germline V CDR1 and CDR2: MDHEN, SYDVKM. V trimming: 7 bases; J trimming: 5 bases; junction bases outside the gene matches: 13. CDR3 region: CASIPLGQGPNEQYF. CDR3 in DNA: TGTGCCAGCATTCCGCTCGGACAGGGCCCCAACGAGCAGTACTTC.

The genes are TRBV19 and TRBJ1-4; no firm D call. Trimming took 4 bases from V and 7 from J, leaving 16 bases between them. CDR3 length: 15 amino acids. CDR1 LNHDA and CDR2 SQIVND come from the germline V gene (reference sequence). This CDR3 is CASSKDRRLSEKLFF. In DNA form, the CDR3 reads TGTGCCAGTAGTAAAGATCGAAGACTGAGTGAAAAACTGTTTTTT.

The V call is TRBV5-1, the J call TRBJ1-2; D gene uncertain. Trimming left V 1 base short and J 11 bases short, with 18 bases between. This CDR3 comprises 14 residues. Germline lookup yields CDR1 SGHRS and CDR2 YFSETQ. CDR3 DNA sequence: TGCGCCAGCAGCTTGACCGCGGTAGATTATGTATACACCTTC. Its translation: CASSLTAVDYVYTF.

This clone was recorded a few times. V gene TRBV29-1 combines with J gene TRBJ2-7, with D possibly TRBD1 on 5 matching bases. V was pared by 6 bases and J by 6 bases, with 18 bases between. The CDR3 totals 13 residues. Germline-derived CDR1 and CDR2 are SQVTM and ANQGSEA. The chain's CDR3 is CSVPSPGFGEQYF. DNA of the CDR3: TGCAGCGTGCCCAGCCCAGGGTTCGGCGAGCAGTACTTC.

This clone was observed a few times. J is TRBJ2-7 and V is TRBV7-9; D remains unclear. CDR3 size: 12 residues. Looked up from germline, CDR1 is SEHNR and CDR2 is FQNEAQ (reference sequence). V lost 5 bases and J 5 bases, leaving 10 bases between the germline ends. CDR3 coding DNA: TGTGCCAGCAGCCCAAGCTCGGACGAGCAGTACTTC. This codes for CASSPSSDEQYF.

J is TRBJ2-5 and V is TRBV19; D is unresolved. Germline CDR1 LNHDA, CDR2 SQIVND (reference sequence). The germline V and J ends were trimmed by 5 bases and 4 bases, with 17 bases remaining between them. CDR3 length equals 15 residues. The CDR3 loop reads CASSHQAPLGETQYF. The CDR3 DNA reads TGTGCCAGTAGTCATCAGGCGCCTTTAGGAGAGACCCAGTACTTC.

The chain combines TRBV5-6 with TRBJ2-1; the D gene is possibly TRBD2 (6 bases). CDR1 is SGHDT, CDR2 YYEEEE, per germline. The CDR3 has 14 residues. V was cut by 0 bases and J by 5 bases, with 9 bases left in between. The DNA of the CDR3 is TGTGCCAGCAGCTTGGTGGGGGGACACAATGAGCAGTTCTTC. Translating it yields CASSLVGGHNEQFF.

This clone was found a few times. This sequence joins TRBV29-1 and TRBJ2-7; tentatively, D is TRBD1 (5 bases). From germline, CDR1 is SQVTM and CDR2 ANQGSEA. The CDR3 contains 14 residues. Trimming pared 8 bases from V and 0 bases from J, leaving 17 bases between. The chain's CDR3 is CSTLTAETSYEQYF. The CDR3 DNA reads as TGCAGCACACTGACAGCCGAAACCTCCTACGAGCAGTACTTC.

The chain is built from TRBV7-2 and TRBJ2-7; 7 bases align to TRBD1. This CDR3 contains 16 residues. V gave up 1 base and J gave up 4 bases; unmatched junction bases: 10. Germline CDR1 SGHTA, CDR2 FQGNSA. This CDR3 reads CASSLGSAGGPYEQYF. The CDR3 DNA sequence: TGTGCCAGCAGCTTAGGATCGGCAGGGGGTCCGTACGAGCAGTACTTC. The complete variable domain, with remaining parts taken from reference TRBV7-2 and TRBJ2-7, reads GAGVSQSPSNKVTEKGKDVELRCDPISGHTALYWYRQSLGQGLEFLIYFQGNSAPDKSGLPSDRFSAERTGGSVSTLTIQRTQQEDSAVYLCASSLGSAGGPYEQYFGPGTRLTVT.

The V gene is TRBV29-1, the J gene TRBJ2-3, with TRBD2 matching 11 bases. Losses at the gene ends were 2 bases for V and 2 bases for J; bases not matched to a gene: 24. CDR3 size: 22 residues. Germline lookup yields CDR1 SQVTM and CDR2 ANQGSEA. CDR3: CSVERVGGQGIAGGLTTDTQYF. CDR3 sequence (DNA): TGCAGCGTTGAAAGAGTAGGAGGACAGGGAATAGCGGGGGGGCTAACCACAGATACGCAGTATTTT.

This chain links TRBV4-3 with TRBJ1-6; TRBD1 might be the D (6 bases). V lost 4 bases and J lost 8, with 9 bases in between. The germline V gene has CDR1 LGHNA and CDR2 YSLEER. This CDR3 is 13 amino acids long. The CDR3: CASSRTADSPLHF. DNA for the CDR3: TGCGCCAGCAGCCGGACAGCGGATTCACCCCTCCACTTT.

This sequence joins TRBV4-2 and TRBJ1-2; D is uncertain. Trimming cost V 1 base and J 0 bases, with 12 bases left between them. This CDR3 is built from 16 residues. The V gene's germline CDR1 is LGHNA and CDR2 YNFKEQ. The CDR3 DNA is TGTGCCAGCAGCCAAGGGTCCTCGGGAGCTAACTATGGCTACACCTTC. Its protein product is CASSQGSSGANYGYTF.

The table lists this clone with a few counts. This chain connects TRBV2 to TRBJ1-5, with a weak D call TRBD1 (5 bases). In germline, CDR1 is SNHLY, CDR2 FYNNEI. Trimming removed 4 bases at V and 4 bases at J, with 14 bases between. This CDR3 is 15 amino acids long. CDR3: CASSATEGNNQPQHF. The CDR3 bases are TGTGCCAGCAGTGCGACAGAAGGGAATAATCAGCCCCAGCATTTT.

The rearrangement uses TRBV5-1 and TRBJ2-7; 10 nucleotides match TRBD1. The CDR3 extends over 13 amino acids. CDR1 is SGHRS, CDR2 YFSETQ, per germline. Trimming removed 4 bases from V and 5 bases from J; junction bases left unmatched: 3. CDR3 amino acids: CASSRGQGNEQYF. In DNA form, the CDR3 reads TGCGCCAGCAGCCGGGGACAGGGGAACGAGCAGTACTTC.